The 20 T cell receptor beta chains below all came from one sample that was sequenced in a study of blood T cell repertoires in COVID-19. Repertoires were generated with immunoSEQ multiplex PCR, while TCRdb's copy carries only in-frame clones and drops some. This repertoire shows approximately 500,000 clones, over 75% found once; its top ten account for about 1.7%. The sample taken for sequencing was PBMCs or T cells enriched from blood (not recorded which). The receptor source for this set is a woman aged 40 to 49 who had recovered from COVID-19.

The table lists this clone with a count of one. V gene TRBV19 combines with J gene TRBJ2-3; D perhaps matches TRBD2 (5 bases). V lost 5 bases to trimming and J lost 0 bases, with 15 bases between them. Looked up from germline, CDR1 is LNHDA and CDR2 is SQIVND (reference sequence). This CDR3 is 16 amino acids long. The CDR3 spells CASSAAGAMSTDTQYF. CDR3 nucleotides: TGTGCCAGTAGTGCGGCGGGCGCCATGAGCACAGATACGCAGTATTTT.

At least ten counts were recorded for this clone. This rearrangement joins TRBV27 to TRBJ1-1, with D uncertain. Germline CDR1 MNHEY, CDR2 SMNVEV (reference sequence). V was pared by 8 bases and J by 5 bases, with 12 bases between. The CDR3 runs to 12 residues. CDR3 sequence (DNA): TGTGCCAGCCAGGCCCCGGGAACTGAAGCTTTCTTT. Protein: CASQAPGTEAFF.

This clone was recorded only once. The chain couples TRBV7-9 to TRBJ2-7, with 10 nucleotides matching TRBD1. Trimming took 4 bases from V and 3 from J; bases not matched to a gene: 9. The CDR3 has 16 amino acids. Germline V gene sequence: CDR1 SEHNR, CDR2 FQNEAQ (reference sequence). DNA of the CDR3: TGTGCCAGCAGCTCCTGGACAGGGGGGACCCTCTACGAGCAGTACTTC. Translated, it gives CASSSWTGGTLYEQYF.

This CDR3 is CALGAGGKETQYF. As DNA, the CDR3 is TGTGCCCTCGGGGCAGGGGGCAAAGAGACCCAGTACTTC. This chain joins TRBV7-9 and TRBJ2-5, with TRBD1 identical over 8 bases. Per the germline V gene, CDR1 is SEHNR and CDR2 is FQNEAQ (reference sequence). Germline trimming cut 11 bases from V and 3 bases from J; bases unmatched to any gene: 8. There are 13 residues in the CDR3.

J is TRBJ1-5 and V is TRBV6-5; D unresolved. Looked up from germline, CDR1 is MNHEY and CDR2 is SVGAGI. CDR3 length: 12 amino acids. With 8 bases removed from V and 7 bases from J, the gap between germline ends came to 12 bases. The CDR3 loop is CASGAGRQPQHF. The CDR3 nucleotides read TGTGCCAGCGGAGCCGGTAGACAGCCCCAGCATTTT.

The chain carries TRBV3-1 (or the pseudogene TRBV3-2) and TRBJ1-5, with D perhaps matching TRBD1 (5 bases). This CDR3 is built from 15 residues. Trimming cost V 6 bases and J 4 bases, with 16 bases left between them. CDR1 and CDR2 (germline): LGHDT, YNNKEL (reference sequence). This chain's CDR3 is CASSSQGGCNQPQHF. CDR3 DNA sequence: TGTGCCAGCAGTTCCCAGGGAGGATGTAATCAGCCCCAGCATTTT.

The rearrangement links TRBV15 to TRBJ1-1; 7 nucleotides agree with TRBD1. Trimming took 1 base from V and 2 from J; bases not matched to a gene: 16. The CDR3 extends over 19 amino acids. Germline CDR1 LNHNV, CDR2 YYDKDF (reference sequence). Written as DNA, the CDR3 is TGTGCCACCAGCAGAGTACAGGGGATAGGGGCGAGTGGAAACACTGAAGCTTTCTTT. Translating it yields CATSRVQGIGASGNTEAFF. Based on the CDR3 plus reference TRBV15 and TRBJ1-1, the full variable domain is DAMVIQNPRYQVTQFGKPVTLSCSQTLNHNVMYWYQQKSSQAPKLLFHYYDKDFNNEADTPDNFQSRRPNTSFCFLDIRSPGLGDTAMYLCATSRVQGIGASGNTEAFFGQGTRLTVV.

The rearrangement uses TRBV27 and TRBJ1-1; 7 positions agree with TRBD1. Per the germline V gene, CDR1 is MNHEY and CDR2 is SMNVEV (reference sequence). The CDR3 contains 13 residues. This chain's CDR3 is CAARDSGYTEAFF. The CDR3 DNA is TGTGCGGCCCGGGACAGTGGGTACACTGAAGCTTTCTTT.

The chain joins TRBV21-1 to TRBJ1-5. TRBV21-1 is a pseudogene segment. CDR3 size: 14 residues. CDR3 coding DNA: TGTGCCAGCAGAAGCCGGGAAACTAATCAGCCCCAGCATTTT. It specifies CASRSRETNQPQHF.

The chain is built from TRBV24-1 and TRBJ2-7; TRBD1 might be the D (5 bases). Germline V gives CDR1 KGHDR, CDR2 SFDVKD. The CDR3 loop spans 16 amino acids. V was clipped by 4 bases and J by 2 bases, with 17 bases between them. The CDR3 reads CATSDPARTGTYEQYF. Written as DNA, the CDR3 is TGTGCCACCAGTGACCCCGCTCGAACAGGCACCTACGAGCAGTACTTC.

The genes are TRBV5-1 and TRBJ2-7, with a tentative D call TRBD1 (5 bases). Germline V gives CDR1 SGHRS, CDR2 YFSETQ. CDR3 size: 11 residues. Trimming shortened V by 4 bases and J by 7 bases, and 9 bases separated the two germline ends. The CDR3 sequence is CASSTPGEQYF. CDR3 coding DNA: TGCGCCAGCAGCACACCAGGGGAGCAGTACTTC.

The chain uses TRBV15 and TRBJ1-4; D ambiguous. The CDR3 consists of 12 residues. Deletions cut 1 base from V and 8 bases from J, with 5 bases between. Germline V gene sequence: CDR1 LNHNV, CDR2 YYDKDF (reference sequence). CDR3 amino acids: CATSRVGEKLFF. In DNA, the CDR3 is TGTGCCACCAGCAGAGTGGGCGAAAAACTGTTTTTT.

This CDR3 is CASSPLPTGRGTEAFF. The DNA for the CDR3 is TGCGCCAGCAGCCCCCTCCCCACGGGGAGGGGCACTGAAGCTTTCTTT. The chain is built from TRBV4-1 and TRBJ1-1; D perhaps matches TRBD1 (5 bases). The germline gives CDR1 MGHRA, CDR2 YSYEKL. There are 16 residues in the CDR3. Trimming removed 4 bases at V and 4 bases at J, with 19 bases between.

The chain couples TRBV7-9 to TRBJ2-1; TRBD2 might be the D (7 bases). The V end lost 5 bases, the J end lost 8 bases, and 22 bases lay between the germline ends. Germline-derived CDR1 and CDR2 are SEHNR and FQNEAQ (reference sequence). The CDR3 consists of 16 residues. CDR3 region: CASSPWRGGKHDEQFF. In nucleotides, the CDR3 is TGTGCCAGCAGCCCTTGGAGGGGGGGTAAGCACGATGAGCAGTTCTTC.

The rearrangement joins TRBV30 to TRBJ1-2; 7 nucleotides agree with TRBD1. This CDR3 comprises 12 residues. With V trimmed by 3 bases and J by 7 bases, 5 bases remained unmatched. Germline-derived CDR1 and CDR2 are GTSNPN and SVGIG (reference sequence). CDR3 DNA sequence: TGTGCCTGGAGGGAGGGGGCCGGTGGCTACACCTTC. Its protein is CAWREGAGGYTF.

The rearrangement links TRBV6-2 or TRBV6-3 to TRBJ2-7; 7 positions agree with TRBD1. Germline trimming cut 6 bases from V and 6 bases from J; bases unmatched to any gene: 8. Per the germline V gene, CDR1 is MNHEY and CDR2 is SVGEGT. The length of the CDR3 is 13 residues. The CDR3 sequence: CASSPRQGSEQYF. CDR3 DNA: TGTGCCAGCAGCCCCCGACAGGGATCCGAGCAGTACTTC.

This chain joins TRBV19 and TRBJ2-1; D is unresolved. The CDR3 consists of 15 residues. V was shortened by 5 bases and J by 0 bases, with 11 bases between the two germline ends. CDR1 and CDR2 from the germline V gene are LNHDA and SQIVND (reference sequence). CDR3 in DNA: TGTGCCAGTAGTGCGTACGCGAGCTCCTACAATGAGCAGTTCTTC. Protein product: CASSAYASSYNEQFF.

The sample holds a few counts of this clone. CDR3 residues: CASSLEQNEKLFF. The DNA for the CDR3 is TGCGCCAGCAGCTTGGAACAGAATGAAAAACTGTTTTTT. J is TRBJ1-4 and V is TRBV5-1, with unresolved D. Germline CDR1 SGHRS, CDR2 YFSETQ. CDR3 length: 13 amino acids. The V end lost 0 bases, the J end lost 5 bases, and 5 bases lay between the germline ends.

The chain links TRBV11-3 to TRBJ1-6; 8 bases are a match to TRBD1. In germline, CDR1 is SGHNT, CDR2 YENEEA. The trim removed 5 bases at V and 10 bases at J, leaving 7 bases unmatched. The CDR3 runs to 14 residues. This chain's CDR3 is CASSVADRGSPLHF. CDR3 nucleotide sequence: TGTGCCAGCAGCGTTGCTGACAGGGGATCACCCCTCCACTTT.

The J gene is TRBJ1-1, the V gene TRBV6-2 or TRBV6-3; 10 bases are a match to TRBD1. The CDR3 runs 16 residues. The V gene's germline CDR1 is MNHEY and CDR2 SVGEGT. Unmatched junction bases numbered 12, after V lost 6 bases and J lost 5 bases. Here the CDR3 reads CASSSRQGAVGTEAFF. CDR3 nucleotides: TGTGCCAGCAGCAGTAGACAGGGGGCGGTGGGGACTGAAGCTTTCTTT.